A selection of T cell receptor beta chains follows, all from one sample in a study of blood T cell repertoires in COVID-19. Profiling relied on immunoSEQ multiplex PCR, and the TCRdb table lists in-frame clones only, not all of them. The sample has some 83,000 clones; roughly 80% are singletons. The material sequenced was peripheral blood. These receptors originate from a man in his 60s with active or convalescent COVID-19. Both conserved end residues are part of each CDR3. Each record gives: clone size, V gene, D gene, J gene, CDR3 DNA, CDR3 protein. D genes are given only for firm matches. Clone size, where shown, is once, few, many, or a class for clones that have expanded.

clone_size: NA; v_call: TRBV7-2; d_call: NA; j_call: TRBJ1-2; cdr3_nt: TGTGCCAGCAGCTTAACAGAGACACTCTACTACACCTTC; cdr3_aa: CASSLTETLYYTF
clone_size: NA; v_call: TRBV18; d_call: TRBD2; j_call: TRBJ2-3; cdr3_nt: TGTGCCAGCTACCCCAATCCCGGGGGGGGTTTCACAGATACGCAGTATTTT; cdr3_aa: CASYPNPGGGFTDTQYF
clone_size: few; v_call: TRBV12-3/TRBV12-4; d_call: NA; j_call: TRBJ1-2; cdr3_nt: TGTGCCAGCAGTTTGGTCGGGGGTGGCTACACCTTC; cdr3_aa: CASSLVGGGYTF
clone_size: NA; v_call: TRBV2; d_call: TRBD1; j_call: TRBJ1-5; cdr3_nt: TGTGCCAGCAGTGGGGACAGGGGAGGCAATCAGCCCCAGCATTTT; cdr3_aa: CASSGDRGGNQPQHF
clone_size: NA; v_call: TRBV11-2; d_call: NA; j_call: TRBJ2-3; cdr3_nt: TGTGCCAGCAGCTTACCAACAGATACGCAGTATTTT; cdr3_aa: CASSLPTDTQYF
clone_size: NA; v_call: TRBV6-5; d_call: NA; j_call: TRBJ1-2; cdr3_nt: TGTGCCAGCAGTACGGGGGAATACTATGGCTACACCTTC; cdr3_aa: CASSTGEYYGYTF
clone_size: NA; v_call: TRBV19; d_call: NA; j_call: TRBJ1-1; cdr3_nt: TGTGCCAGTAGTATGGGTCTTTCGGGGGTGAACACTGAAGCTTTCTTT; cdr3_aa: CASSMGLSGVNTEAFF
clone_size: NA; v_call: TRBV6-2/TRBV6-3; d_call: TRBD1; j_call: TRBJ1-1; cdr3_nt: TGTGCCAGCAGCACCCGGACAGGGGTGTATGGAGCTTTCTTT; cdr3_aa: CASSTRTGVYGAFF
clone_size: NA; v_call: TRBV11-1; d_call: NA; j_call: TRBJ2-5; cdr3_nt: TGTGCCAGCAGCCGCAGAGGTAGGGAGACCCAGTACTTC; cdr3_aa: CASSRRGRETQYF
clone_size: NA; v_call: TRBV5-6; d_call: TRBD1; j_call: TRBJ1-6; cdr3_nt: TGTGCCAGCAGCTTTCCAGGGGGTAATTCACCCCTCCACTTT; cdr3_aa: CASSFPGGNSPLHF
clone_size: once; v_call: TRBV6-1; d_call: TRBD1; j_call: TRBJ1-1; cdr3_nt: TGTGCCAGCAGTGAAGGTCGAAGGGGGCCTGAAGCTTTCTTT; cdr3_aa: CASSEGRRGPEAFF
clone_size: NA; v_call: TRBV6-2/TRBV6-3; d_call: TRBD2; j_call: TRBJ2-1; cdr3_nt: TGTGCCAGCAGTTGGGGGACTAGCGGGGGAGGCAATGAGCAGTTCTTC; cdr3_aa: CASSWGTSGGGNEQFF
clone_size: NA; v_call: TRBV30; d_call: TRBD1; j_call: TRBJ2-3; cdr3_nt: TGTGCCTGGAGTCTCCGGACAGGGGAGTTTCTCCGTAAGTTGACTAGCACAGATACGCAGTATTTT; cdr3_aa: CAWSLRTGEFLRKLTSTDTQYF
clone_size: NA; v_call: TRBV6-2/TRBV6-3; d_call: TRBD2; j_call: TRBJ2-1; cdr3_nt: TGTGCCAGCAGCCCTCCGGGAGGACGAGGGGAGTTCTTC; cdr3_aa: CASSPPGGRGEFF